The clone carrying this T cell receptor beta chain occurred once. The same CDR3 also results from other DNA sequences found in this sample. This entry comes from a study of shared clonotypes between healthy human individuals. Germline V gives CDR1 MNHEY, CDR2 SMNVEV (reference sequence). The CDR3 totals 14 residues. Trimming stripped 2 bases from V and 0 bases from J, with 5 bases between. Produced via immunoSEQ multiplex PCR; TCRdb's table is partial and in-frame only. This sample has around 600,000 clones, with 95% to 98% found just once. Selected positively for CCR7 and CD45RO-negative, naive CD8 cells excluded terminally differentiated effector memory CD45RA+ cells.

V is TRBV27 and J is TRBJ1-5; no firm D call. The sequence was obtained from a young man in good health. Material: naive CD8+ T cells sorted from blood. CDR3 DNA: TGTGCCAGCAGTTTAGTAGGTAGCAATCAGCCCCAGCATTTT. This translates into CASSLVGSNQPQHF.